Included here is one T cell receptor beta chain sequence, with context. Its antigen remains unknown. The record originates from a study of blood T cells in healthy people across ages. A sample-barcoded 5' primer and a J-beta primer mix were used in a second PCR of roughly 7 to 11 cycles. Every cDNA molecule bore a tag from a template-switch adaptor containing 12 random nucleotides. TCRdb fed the 5' RACE reads into MiXCR, producing one record per CDR3 protein. The data contain approximately 600,000 distinct CDR3 sequences, roughly 50% of them seen just once; the ten biggest clones take up 35% to 40%. Broader study findings: Significant beta diversity loss was already apparent by age roughly 43, declining roughly linearly.

Each donor's blood draw was 7.5 to 10 milliliters of peripheral blood. Isolated per sample were at least 6 million PBMCs. In germline, CDR1 is DFQATT, CDR2 SNEGSKA (reference sequence). The CDR3 is made up of 12 amino acids. Sequencing used blood. The rearrangement joins TRBV20-1 to TRBJ2-3; D tentatively fits TRBD1 or TRBD2 (6 bases each). The source of this sequence is a man in his fifties or sixties in good health. The CDR3 DNA is TGCAGCCCCTGGGGGGCCCCAGATACGCAGTATTTT. It codes for CSPWGAPDTQYF.